One and the same sample provided the 21 T cell receptor beta chains below, sequenced in a study of spatial heterogeneity in lung cancer. Indicated time point: sample taken at primary tumor resection. These TCRs' antigens remain unknown. In TCRdb, the 5' RACE reads were re-called with MiXCR into one record per CDR3 protein. The sample holds about 100,000 distinct CDR3 sequences, 4% to 4.5% seen once. Study conclusions and caveats: Higher tumor mutation counts went along with higher counts of expanded intratumoral alpha and beta TCRs.

Sequences were derived from lung tumor tissue, sampled at surgery. These receptors were taken from a male donor with early-stage non-small cell lung cancer.

In this sample, this clonotype turned up many times. The J gene is TRBJ1-5, the V gene TRBV4-1, with 10 bases fitting TRBD1. Looked up from germline, CDR1 is MGHRA and CDR2 is YSYEKL. V lost 0 bases to trimming and J lost 6 bases; unmatched junction nucleotides: 11. The CDR3 totals 18 residues. CDR3 sequence reads: CASSQDDRGQGGGQPQHF. The DNA for the CDR3 is TGCGCCAGCAGCCAAGATGACAGGGGGCAAGGAGGGGGTCAGCCCCAGCATTTT.

Note on this clonotype: A much larger clone sits a single nucleotide away, making a read error possible. The chain uses TRBV5-4 and TRBJ2-5, with TRBD2 matching 12 bases. From germline, CDR1 is SGHNT and CDR2 YYREEE (reference sequence). The V gene end was trimmed by 0 bases and the J gene end by 2 bases; junction bases not matched to a gene: 2. CDR3 length equals 16 residues. This CDR3 is CASSLGLAGDQETQYF. The CDR3 region has the DNA TGTGCCAGCAGCTTGGGACTAGCGGGAGATCAAGAGACCCAGTACTTC.

The V call is TRBV7-9, the J call TRBJ2-5; no reliable D call. Germline loops: CDR1 SEHNR, CDR2 FQNEAQ (reference sequence). The CDR3 runs 14 residues. V was pared by 6 bases and J by 1 base, with 12 bases between. This CDR3 is CASSPTSSQETQYF. In nucleotides, the CDR3 is TGTGCCAGCAGTCCTACTTCCTCCCAAGAGACCCAGTACTTC.

This clonotype was detected ten times or more. The CDR3 nucleotides read TGTGCCTGGAGTGATGCCCCAGGGGACACTGAAGCTTTCTTT. Its protein product is CAWSDAPGDTEAFF. The chain couples TRBV30 to TRBJ1-1; tentatively, D is TRBD1 (6 bases). The CDR3 has 14 amino acids. V was pared by 1 base and J by 3 bases, with 12 bases between. CDR1 is GTSNPN, CDR2 SVGIG, per germline (reference sequence).

At least ten counts were recorded for this clonotype. The CDR3 is CASSADRAEQYF. Here the CDR3 DNA reads TGCGCCAGCAGTGCGGACAGGGCCGAGCAGTACTTC. V usage is TRBV10-1 and J usage is TRBJ2-7, with 8 bases lining up with TRBD1. V lost 4 bases, J lost 6 bases, and 2 bases stayed unmatched. This CDR3 contains 12 residues. Germline V gene data show CDR1 as WNHNN and CDR2 as SYGVQD (reference sequence).

Regarding this clonotype: A single base separates this from a much larger clone, so it may be a read error. The V gene is TRBV21-1, the J gene TRBJ2-3; the D call in the table, TRBD1, was not verified against the DNA. TRBV21-1 is assigned pseudogene status. The CDR3 sequence is 16 residues long. The CDR3 nucleotides read TGTGCCAGCAGCAGCCCCGGGGACACTGAGACAGATACGCAGTATTTT. It yields the protein CASSSPGDTETDTQYF.

This clonotype was counted ten times or more. The chain has TRBV7-9 and TRBJ1-1; the D is unclear. CDR3 length: 14 amino acids. Per the germline V gene, CDR1 is SEHNR and CDR2 is FQNEAQ (reference sequence). The germline V and J ends were trimmed by 5 bases and 1 base, with 11 bases remaining between them. The CDR3 bases are TGTGCCAGCAGCGTGGCAAAGTCGAACACTGAAGCTTTCTTT. Residues: CASSVAKSNTEAFF.

The gene calls are TRBV29-1 and TRBJ2-4, with unresolved D. Germline values: CDR1 SQVTM, CDR2 ANQGSEA. The CDR3 covers 12 residues. The V end was cut by 4 bases, the J end by 0 bases, with 4 bases between. The CDR3: CSVGLAKNIQYF. The DNA of the CDR3 is TGCAGCGTTGGGCTAGCCAAAAACATTCAGTACTTC.

The chain is built from TRBV6-4 and TRBJ2-5; D gene unclear. The germline gives CDR1 MRHNA, CDR2 SNTAGT. Trimming took 3 bases from V and 4 from J, leaving 15 bases between them. This CDR3 spans 15 amino acids. The CDR3 region is CASSEDPNGRETQYF. The CDR3 DNA reads as TGTGCCAGCAGTGAAGATCCCAACGGTCGAGAGACCCAGTACTTC.

This clonotype was counted between two and nine times. The CDR3 protein is CSAGRGQGSSDEQFF. Written as DNA, the CDR3 is TGCAGTGCGGGGCGGGGACAGGGGAGTTCGGATGAGCAGTTCTTC. The chain combines TRBV20-1 with TRBJ2-1; TRBD1 agrees at 10 bases. V gave up 6 bases and J gave up 8 bases; unmatched junction bases: 13. The CDR3 is 15 amino acids. Germline lookup yields CDR1 DFQATT and CDR2 SNEGSKA (reference sequence).

This clonotype was detected many times. This chain joins TRBV10-3 and TRBJ2-1; TRBD2 agrees at 10 bases. There are 14 residues in the CDR3. The ends lost 11 bases at V and 7 bases at J; junction bases unmatched: 11. Germline loops: CDR1 ENHRY, CDR2 SYGVKD. In nucleotides, the CDR3 is TGTGCCTCCCAGGCAGTAGCGGGAGGTAATGAGCAGTTCTTC. It is translated as CASQAVAGGNEQFF.

This clonotype came up many times. This sequence joins TRBV10-3 and TRBJ2-3; TRBD2 matches 9 bases. CDR3 size: 16 residues. Trimming took 2 bases from V and 3 from J; bases not matched to a gene: 6. CDR1 and CDR2 from the germline V gene are ENHRY and SYGVKD. CDR3 nucleotides: TGTGCCATCAGTGAGCGAGCGGGAGGCGAGACAGATACGCAGTATTTT. Translated: CAISERAGGETDTQYF.

This clonotype was found a few times. The V call is TRBV5-1, the J call TRBJ2-7; the D call may be TRBD1 or TRBD2 (5 bases each). V lost 0 bases to trimming and J lost 0 bases, with 13 bases between them. The germline CDR1 and CDR2 sequences are SGHRS and YFSETQ. This CDR3 comprises 16 residues. The CDR3, as DNA: TGCGCCAGCAGCTTGGGTAGGGACGCGAGCTCCTACGAGCAGTACTTC. Translated, it gives CASSLGRDASSYEQYF.

This clonotype was picked up a small number of times. The rearrangement links TRBV27 to TRBJ2-1; D might be TRBD2 (7 bases). Germline CDR1 reads MNHEY; CDR2 reads SMNVEV (reference sequence). The CDR3 runs to 14 residues. V gave up 8 bases and J gave up 4 bases, with 15 bases separating them. For the CDR3, the DNA is TGTGCCAGCGGGCTAGAGGGGGGGTACAATGAGCAGTTCTTC. It is translated as CASGLEGGYNEQFF.

This clonotype came up many times. The chain joins TRBV4-1 to TRBJ2-2, with D possibly TRBD1 on 6 matching bases. Trimming removed 7 bases at V and 2 bases at J, with 14 bases between. The germline V gene has CDR1 MGHRA and CDR2 YSYEKL. CDR3 length: 15 amino acids. The CDR3 loop is CASTLGQINTGELFF. Written as DNA, the CDR3 is TGCGCCAGCACCCTAGGACAGATAAACACCGGGGAGCTGTTTTTT.

This clonotype was observed many times. The gene calls are TRBV29-1 and TRBJ1-5, with D maybe TRBD1 (5 bases). V lost 4 bases and J 4 bases, leaving 8 bases between the germline ends. The CDR3 is 12 residues long. Per the germline V gene, CDR1 is SQVTM and CDR2 is ANQGSEA. CDR3 sequence: CSVGGRNQPQHF. The CDR3 nucleotides read TGCAGCGTTGGGGGCAGGAATCAGCCCCAGCATTTT.

About this clonotype: With a much larger clone just one base away, this may be a read error. J is TRBJ2-3 and V is TRBV29-1, with D perhaps TRBD1 (6 bases). The CDR3 is 16 residues long. Germline lookup yields CDR1 SQVTM and CDR2 ANQGSEA. The CDR3 loop is CSVWSAGTPGTDSQYF. For the CDR3, the DNA is TGCAGCGTATGGAGCGCCGGGACACCCGGCACAGATTCGCAGTATTTT.

The CDR3 DNA sequence: TGCGCCAGCAGTGCCGGGGGGGTCTCTGGGGCCAACGTCCTGACTTTC. It is translated as CASSAGGVSGANVLTF. The V gene is TRBV10-2, the J gene TRBJ2-6; TRBD2 matches at 8 bases. Germline trimming cut 4 bases from V and 0 bases from J; bases unmatched to any gene: 2. Germline lookup yields CDR1 WSHSY and CDR2 SAAADI. CDR3 length: 16 amino acids.

In its sample, this clonotype was seen many times. The CDR3 coding sequence is TGTGCCAGCAGTTACCTTACAGGGTCTATGGGGAACAATCAGCCCCAGCATTTT. As protein: CASSYLTGSMGNNQPQHF. The chain combines TRBV6-6 with TRBJ1-5; D possibly corresponds to TRBD1 (6 bases). The CDR3 loop spans 18 amino acids. Germline loops: CDR1 MNHNY, CDR2 SVGAGI (reference sequence). V lost 2 bases, J lost 3 bases, and 20 bases lay in between.

There are a few counts of this clonotype. V is TRBV10-3 and J is TRBJ2-2; a weak D match, TRBD2 (6 bases). Germline CDR1 and CDR2: ENHRY and SYGVKD. This CDR3 region has 14 residues. V shed 7 bases and J shed 6 bases, with 15 bases lying between them. CDR3: CAINPGGFAGELFF. The CDR3 region has the DNA TGTGCCATCAATCCTGGAGGGTTCGCCGGGGAGCTGTTTTTT.

This clonotype has ten or more counts. The chain employs TRBV3-1 and TRBJ2-7; D is uncertain. Germline V gene sequence: CDR1 LGHDT, CDR2 YNNKEL (reference sequence). The CDR3 runs 13 residues. With 4 bases removed from V and 7 bases from J, the gap between germline ends came to 14 bases. In DNA form, the CDR3 reads TGTGCCAGCAGCCGACTCCGGTGGGGTGAGCAGTACTTC. This sequence encodes CASSRLRWGEQYF.